Sequencing of this T cell receptor (beta chain) was carried out in a study of human T cells and chemical hapten exposure. Looking at the study overall: Patients had diphenylcyclopropenone applied to the scalp weekly throughout the roughly 22-week study.

The study's findings and limits: Expanded TCR counts at PT1 went up together with patch test score, a positive correlation.

Noted time point: pre-sensitization, week 0. Treatment here: therapeutic diphenylcyclopropenone sensitization with weekly scalp DPC. From germline, CDR1 is DFQATT and CDR2 SNEGSKA (reference sequence). V was trimmed by 5 bases and J by 0 bases, leaving 9 bases between them. The CDR3 covers 13 residues. Unique molecular identifiers were affixed to discrete cDNA molecules within the library. In the original processing: Sample TCR counts, which ranged from about 23,224 to 750,000, had a median of roughly 96,000. TCRdb re-analysed the RACE reads in MiXCR, keeping a single row per CDR3 protein. These V and J calls derive from TCRdb rather than the authors' analysis. Of more than 250,000 distinct CDR3 sequences listed, just under 8% are singletons. This clonotype was seen at least ten times. Its target is not known.

The chain links TRBV20-1 to TRBJ2-3, with D tentatively TRBD2 (5 bases). The source was whole blood, collected in connection with sensitization to the hapten diphenylcyclopropenone (DPC). This receptor was identified in a man aged 18 to 30 with alopecia areata. Some clones in this sample may be carry-over from other donors' samples. The CDR3 nucleotides read TGCAGTGCTCGTAGGGAGAGCACAGATACGCAGTATTTT. Its translation: CSARRESTDTQYF.